This TCR beta chain is drawn from a study of blood T cell repertoires in COVID-19. About the research overall: T cells, B-cell-depleted T cells, or PBMCs supplied cDNA or gDNA.

Residents of 24 US areas, aged about 18 to 95 years, made up the participants. Two negative PCRs, clearance, or symptom resolution characterized the recovered Cohort 3 donors. Source study methods: Reference gene primer amplification yielded estimated nucleated cell counts. Assay: immunoSEQ multiplex PCR; the TCRdb copy retains only in-frame clones and omits some. The V and J calls and the clone size are those of that table, but D and trimming were determined from the DNA. This sample has roughly 300,000 clones, with around 85% found just once. The CDR3 is made up of 11 amino acids. Trimming shortened V by 11 bases and J by 6 bases, and 10 bases separated the two germline ends. This clone occurred a few times.

The specimen was PBMCs or T cells enriched from blood (not recorded which). The chain is built from TRBV12-3 or TRBV12-4 and TRBJ2-2; D might be TRBD2 (6 bases). The sequence derives from a woman in her forties or fifties who had recovered from COVID-19. The CDR3 region has the DNA TGTGCCTTGGGGGAGGCCGGGGAGCTGTTTTTT. It yields the protein CALGEAGELFF.